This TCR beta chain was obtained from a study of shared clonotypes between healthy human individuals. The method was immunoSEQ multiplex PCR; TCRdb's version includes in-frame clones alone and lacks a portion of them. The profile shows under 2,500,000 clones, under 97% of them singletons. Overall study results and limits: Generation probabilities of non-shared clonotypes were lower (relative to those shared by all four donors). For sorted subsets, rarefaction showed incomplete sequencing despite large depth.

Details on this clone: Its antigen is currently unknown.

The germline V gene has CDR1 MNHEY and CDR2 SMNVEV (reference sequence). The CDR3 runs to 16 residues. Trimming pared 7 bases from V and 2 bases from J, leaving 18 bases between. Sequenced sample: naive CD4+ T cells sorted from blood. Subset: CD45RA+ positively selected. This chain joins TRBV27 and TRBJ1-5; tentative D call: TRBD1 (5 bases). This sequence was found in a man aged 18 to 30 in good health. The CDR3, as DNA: TGTGCCAGCAAGCCCATATCCGGGGGGGGCAATCAGCCCCAGCATTTT. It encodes CASKPISGGGNQPQHF.